These 24 T cell receptor beta chains share one sample of origin, sequenced in a study of shared clonotypes between healthy human individuals. Repertoires were generated with immunoSEQ multiplex PCR, while TCRdb's copy carries only in-frame clones and drops some. The sample lists roughly 2,500,000 clones, roughly 93% seen once, with approximately 0.36% in the top ten. Sequenced: naive CD4+ T cells from PBMCs. Noted subset: CD45RA+ positively selected. The receptor source for this set is a man aged 18 to 30 in good health. Some clones in this sample may be carry-over from other donors' samples.

The rearrangement joins TRBV19 to TRBJ1-1; D uncertain. Per germline, CDR1 LNHDA and CDR2 SQIVND (reference sequence). This CDR3 has 14 residues. The V gene lost 4 bases and the J gene lost 7 bases, with 16 bases spanning the gap. DNA for the CDR3: TGTGCCAGTAGTAGTTGGGAAGGGTTCGTTGAAGCTTTCTTT. The encoded protein is CASSSWEGFVEAFF.

The genes are TRBV27 and TRBJ1-2; D gene ambiguous. CDR1 and CDR2 from the germline V gene are MNHEY and SMNVEV (reference sequence). The CDR3 contains 13 residues. Trimming removed 11 bases from V and 5 bases from J, with 18 bases in between. CDR3 protein: CAAGRLGDYGYTF. The DNA of the CDR3 is TGTGCCGCGGGGAGGCTGGGCGATTATGGCTACACCTTC.

This chain uses TRBV5-1 with TRBJ2-2; TRBD2 might be the D (6 bases). Deletions cut 0 bases from V and 8 bases from J, with 11 bases between. The CDR3 totals 14 residues. Germline V gene sequence: CDR1 SGHRS, CDR2 YFSETQ. CDR3 nucleotides: TGCGCCAGCAGCTTGGACCGGGAGAGAGGGGAGCTGTTTTTT. Translating it yields CASSLDRERGELFF.

The chain recombines TRBV6-5 with TRBJ2-7; 9 bases map to TRBD1. Per germline, CDR1 MNHEY and CDR2 SVGAGI. V gave up 5 bases and J gave up 4 bases; unmatched junction bases: 9. The CDR3 totals 15 residues. CDR3 bases: TGTGCCAGCAGTCCCAGCGGACAGGGGCATTACGAGCAGTACTTC. This translates into CASSPSGQGHYEQYF.

V is TRBV28 and J is TRBJ2-7; no clear D gene. Looked up from germline, CDR1 is MDHEN and CDR2 is SYDVKM. The CDR3 sequence is 13 residues long. The V end lost 5 bases, the J end lost 0 bases, and 8 bases lay between the germline ends. The CDR3 coding sequence is TGTGCCAGCAGTGACAAAGCCTCCTACGAGCAGTACTTC. Amino acids: CASSDKASYEQYF. Full variable domain (rest looked up from reference TRBV28 and TRBJ2-7): DVKVTQSSRYLVKRTGEKVFLECVQDMDHENMFWYRQDPGLGLRLIYFSYDVKMKEKGDIPEGYSVSREKKERFSLILESASTNQTSMYLCASSDKASYEQYFGPGTRLTVT.

The J gene is TRBJ2-7, the V gene TRBV5-6, with a weak D call TRBD1 (5 bases). The CDR3 length is 15 residues. The V and J ends lost 1 base and 3 bases respectively, with 14 bases between them. Per the germline V gene, CDR1 is SGHDT and CDR2 is YYEEEE. CDR3 in DNA: TGTGCCAGCAGCTTGTTGACAGACCCCTTCTACGAGCAGTACTTC. Amino acids: CASSLLTDPFYEQYF.

This chain uses TRBV6-5 with TRBJ2-1; no reliable D call. This CDR3 comprises 13 residues. CDR1 is MNHEY, CDR2 SVGAGI, per germline. V was trimmed by 4 bases and J by 10 bases, leaving 14 bases between them. CDR3 protein: CASSSSKRGEQFF. The CDR3 DNA follows: TGTGCCAGCAGTTCCTCAAAGAGAGGCGAGCAGTTCTTC.

CDR3 sequence reads: CASTDSPGLGYNEQFF. CDR3 coding DNA: TGTGCCAGCACGGATTCCCCGGGACTAGGTTACAATGAGCAGTTCTTC. V is TRBV5-6 and J is TRBJ2-1; 8 nucleotides align to TRBD2. Germline assignment: CDR1 SGHDT and CDR2 YYEEEE. Unmatched junction bases numbered 12, after V lost 6 bases and J lost 4 bases. The CDR3 sequence is 16 residues long. The full variable domain, in which reference TRBV5-6 and TRBJ2-1 provide the parts outside the CDR3, is DAGVTQSPTHLIKTRGQQVTLRCSPKSGHDTVSWYQQALGQGPQFIFQYYEEEERQRGNFPDRFSGHQFPNYSSELNVNALLLGDSALYLCASTDSPGLGYNEQFFGPGTRLTVL.

This clone was detected once. This chain joins TRBV7-9 and TRBJ2-5; D is perhaps TRBD1 or TRBD2 (6 bases each). This CDR3 spans 16 amino acids. Germline V gene data show CDR1 as SEHNR and CDR2 as FQNEAQ (reference sequence). Trimming stripped 1 base from V and 5 bases from J, with 17 bases between. The CDR3 DNA sequence: TGTGCCAGCAGCTTAGTAATGCCGGGGGCAGGGGAGACCCAGTACTTC. It translates to CASSLVMPGAGETQYF.

The V and J genes are TRBV6-5 and TRBJ2-1, with D perhaps matching TRBD1 or TRBD2 (6 bases each). This CDR3 has 12 amino acids. V lost 10 bases and J 13 bases, leaving 20 bases between the germline ends. Germline V gives CDR1 MNHEY, CDR2 SVGAGI. CDR3 DNA: TGTGCCACCAGACCGGGGGCAGGGCGCCAGTTCTTC. Protein: CATRPGAGRQFF.

The V and J genes are TRBV10-3 and TRBJ2-6, with D unresolved. The V and J ends lost 6 bases and 4 bases respectively, with 10 bases between them. The V gene's germline CDR1 is ENHRY and CDR2 SYGVKD. The CDR3 runs 14 residues. In nucleotides, the CDR3 is TGTGCCATCAGCGACCCCATCGGGGCCAACGTCCTGACTTTC. Translated: CAISDPIGANVLTF.

This clone was counted a single time. The genes are TRBV2 and TRBJ2-2; 13 positions match TRBD2. V lost 3 bases to trimming and J lost 7 bases; unmatched junction nucleotides: 5. The CDR3 has 16 amino acids. Germline CDR1 SNHLY, CDR2 FYNNEI. CDR3 nucleotide sequence: TGTGCCAGCAGTGACGGACTAGCGGGAGCTGGCGGGGAGCTGTTTTTT. Its protein product is CASSDGLAGAGGELFF.

The chain carries TRBV7-3 and TRBJ2-7; 7 bases are shared with TRBD2. CDR1 and CDR2 (germline): SGHTA, FQGTGA. The CDR3 sequence is 14 residues long. With V trimmed by 5 bases and J by 3 bases, 7 bases remained unmatched. CDR3 bases: TGTGCCAGCAGCCCAATCGGGGGGAGCTACGAGCAGTACTTC. Encoded protein: CASSPIGGSYEQYF.

The chain recombines TRBV11-2 with TRBJ2-2, with 13 bases lining up with TRBD2. The CDR3 has 19 amino acids. Trimming took 3 bases from V and 3 from J; bases not matched to a gene: 10. Germline V gene sequence: CDR1 SGHAT, CDR2 FQNNGV. The CDR3 loop is CASSFRLPGLAGDTGELFF. As DNA, the CDR3 is TGTGCCAGCAGCTTTCGCCTGCCCGGACTAGCGGGAGACACCGGGGAGCTGTTTTTT.

This clone was detected only a few times. This sequence joins TRBV11-2 and TRBJ1-1; TRBD1 matches 8 bases. CDR3 length: 14 amino acids. The V and J ends lost 5 bases and 4 bases, in that order; junction bases with no gene match: 6. Germline V gives CDR1 SGHAT, CDR2 FQNNGV. In DNA form, the CDR3 reads TGTGCCAGCAGCCCAAGGACAGGGACCACTGAAGCTTTCTTT. Its translation is CASSPRTGTTEAFF.

The chain employs TRBV19 and TRBJ1-2, with D hard to call. The CDR3 is 17 amino acids. Between the trimmed V and J ends, which lost 2 bases and 0 bases, there was a span of 16 bases. CDR1 is LNHDA, CDR2 SQIVND, per germline (reference sequence). CDR3 DNA: TGTGCCAGTAGTATACCCCTTGGTGTTGCGGCTAACTATGGCTACACCTTC. This codes for CASSIPLGVAANYGYTF.

The rearrangement joins TRBV11-2 to TRBJ2-1; 11 nucleotides agree with TRBD2. Trimming took 1 base from V and 8 from J; bases not matched to a gene: 13. CDR1 is SGHAT and CDR2 is FQNNGV in the germline V gene. CDR3 length equals 18 residues. The CDR3 bases are TGTGCCAGCAGCTTAGGGCTCCTAGCGGGAGGACGATCCGATGAGCAGTTCTTC. This translates into CASSLGLLAGGRSDEQFF.

Points on this clone: Different DNA sequences within this sample yield the same CDR3. The rearrangement uses TRBV9 and TRBJ2-1, with D perhaps TRBD2 (6 bases). CDR1 SGDLS and CDR2 YYNGEE come from the germline V gene. The V and J ends lost 0 bases and 3 bases respectively, with 10 bases between them. The length of the CDR3 is 15 residues. Here the CDR3 DNA reads TGTGCCAGCAGCGTAGAAGGGGACTTCTACAATGAGCAGTTCTTC. Translating gives CASSVEGDFYNEQFF.

The chain couples TRBV5-4 to TRBJ1-1; D is unresolved. The CDR3 is 16 amino acids. V was trimmed by 0 bases and J by 2 bases, leaving 14 bases between them. The germline gives CDR1 SGHNT, CDR2 YYREEE (reference sequence). CDR3 nucleotides: TGTGCCAGCAGCTTGGGGCAACTAACAGTTAACACTGAAGCTTTCTTT. This sequence encodes CASSLGQLTVNTEAFF. Based on the CDR3 plus reference TRBV5-4 and TRBJ1-1, the full variable domain is ETGVTQSPTHLIKTRGQQVTLRCSSQSGHNTVSWYQQALGQGPQFIFQYYREEENGRGNFPPRFSGLQFPNYSSELNVNALELDDSALYLCASSLGQLTVNTEAFFGQGTRLTVV.

Turning to this clone: The same CDR3 is also encoded by other DNA sequences in this sample. The V gene is TRBV6-1, the J gene TRBJ2-1, with 10 positions matching TRBD2. The CDR3 length is 16 residues. Germline V gene data show CDR1 as MNHNS and CDR2 as SASEGT. V dropped 4 bases and J dropped 0; count of bases not matched to a gene: 3. CDR3 amino acids: CASSGRLAGSYNEQFF. The CDR3 nucleotides read TGTGCCAGCAGTGGAAGACTAGCGGGCTCCTACAATGAGCAGTTCTTC.

Only one count was recorded for this clone. CDR3 nucleotide sequence: TGCAGCGTCACCGACAGGGACAATCAGCCCCAGTATTTT. Protein sequence: CSVTDRDNQPQYF. The rearrangement uses TRBV29-1 and TRBJ1-5; TRBD1 agrees at 7 bases. The J call may be faulty, since TRBJ2-3 better matches the DNA end. This CDR3 contains 13 residues. In germline, CDR1 is SQVTM, CDR2 ANQGSEA.

The sample holds one count of this clone. The chain uses TRBV11-2 and TRBJ2-7; D gene unclear. V gave up 5 bases and J gave up 0 bases, with 17 bases separating them. Per germline, CDR1 SGHAT and CDR2 FQNNGV. The CDR3 is made up of 16 amino acids. CDR3 in DNA: TGTGCCAGCAGCCCGTTTGGGCCGTCTCCCTCCTACGAGCAGTACTTC. It yields the protein CASSPFGPSPSYEQYF.

This chain links TRBV18 with TRBJ1-3; D remains ambiguous. Trimming removed 6 bases at V and 6 bases at J, with 15 bases between. CDR3 length equals 14 residues. Germline V CDR1 and CDR2: KGHSH, LQKENI. The CDR3 loop reads CASSPSSDSNTIYF. CDR3 sequence (DNA): TGTGCCAGCTCCCCATCCTCTGATTCAAACACCATATATTTT.

The V call is TRBV15, the J call TRBJ2-1, with D perhaps given as TRBD1 or TRBD2 (5 bases each). With 4 bases removed from V and 4 bases from J, the gap between germline ends came to 17 bases. CDR3 length: 16 residues. The germline gives CDR1 LNHNV, CDR2 YYDKDF (reference sequence). The DNA of the CDR3 is TGTGCCACCAGCACGCGACAGCTTCGGGGTTACAATGAGCAGTTCTTC. Translation gives CATSTRQLRGYNEQFF.